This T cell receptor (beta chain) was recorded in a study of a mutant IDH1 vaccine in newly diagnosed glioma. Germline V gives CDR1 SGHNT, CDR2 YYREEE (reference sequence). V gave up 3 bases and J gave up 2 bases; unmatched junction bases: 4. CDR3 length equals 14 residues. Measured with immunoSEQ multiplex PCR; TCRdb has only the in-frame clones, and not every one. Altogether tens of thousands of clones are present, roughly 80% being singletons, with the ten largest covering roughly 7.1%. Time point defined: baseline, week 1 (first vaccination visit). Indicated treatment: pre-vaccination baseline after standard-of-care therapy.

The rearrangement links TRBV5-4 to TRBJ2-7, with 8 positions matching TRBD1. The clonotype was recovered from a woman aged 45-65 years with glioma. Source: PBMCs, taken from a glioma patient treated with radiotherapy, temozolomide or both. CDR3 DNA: TGTGCCAGCAGCTCCCGGGACAGGACCTACGAGCAGTACTTC. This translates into CASSSRDRTYEQYF.